The TCR beta chain under discussion was sequenced for a study of cytomegalovirus exposure and HLA in healthy donors. Study-wide results and caveats: The study designated fewer than 200 TCR beta chains cytomegalovirus-associated. Later, an analysis found that common viral pathogens appeared to be linked with several of the most significant clusters.

Trimming removed 8 bases from V and 2 bases from J, with 13 bases in between. The CDR3 is 13 residues long. Germline CDR1 is SGHRS and CDR2 is YFSETQ. Points on this clone: The target antigen is unknown.

PCR primers comprised 60 Vbeta and 13 Jbeta primers. In the authors' workflow: A follow-up analysis tallied 86 million or so unique TCR beta chains, roughly 9.9 million shared. Assay: immunoSEQ multiplex PCR; the TCRdb copy retains only in-frame clones and omits some. That table is the source of V, J and clone size, and D and trimming were worked out from the DNA. Among around 100,000 clones listed, 70% to 85% were seen once. The chain is built from TRBV5-1 and TRBJ2-5; D is uncertain. Sequencing was performed on PBMCs. The TCR sequence derives from a woman aged 40 to 55 in good health and CMV-seronegative. This CDR3 is CASQQLFQETQYF. The DNA of the CDR3 is TGCGCCAGTCAACAGCTATTTCAAGAGACCCAGTACTTC.